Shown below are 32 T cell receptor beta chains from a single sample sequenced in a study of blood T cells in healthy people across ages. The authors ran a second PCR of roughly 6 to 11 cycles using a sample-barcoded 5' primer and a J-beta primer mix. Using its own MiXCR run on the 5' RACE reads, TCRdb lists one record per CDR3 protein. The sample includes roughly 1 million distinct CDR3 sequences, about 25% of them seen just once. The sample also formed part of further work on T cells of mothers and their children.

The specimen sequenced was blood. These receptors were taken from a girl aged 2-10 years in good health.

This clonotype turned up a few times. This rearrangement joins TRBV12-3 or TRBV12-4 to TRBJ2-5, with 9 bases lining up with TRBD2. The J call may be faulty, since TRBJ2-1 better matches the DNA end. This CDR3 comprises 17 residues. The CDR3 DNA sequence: TGTGCCAGCAGCTTCCGGGGCGTAGCGGGAGCTGTATGGGAGCAGTTCTTC. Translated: CASSFRGVAGAVWEQFF.

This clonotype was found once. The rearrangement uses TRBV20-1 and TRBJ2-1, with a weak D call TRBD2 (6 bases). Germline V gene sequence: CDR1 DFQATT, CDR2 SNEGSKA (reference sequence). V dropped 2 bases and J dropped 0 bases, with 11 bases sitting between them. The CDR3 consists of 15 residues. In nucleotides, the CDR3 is TGCAGTGCTAGATACGGAGGGAGCTCCTACAATGAGCAGTTCTTC. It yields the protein CSARYGGSSYNEQFF.

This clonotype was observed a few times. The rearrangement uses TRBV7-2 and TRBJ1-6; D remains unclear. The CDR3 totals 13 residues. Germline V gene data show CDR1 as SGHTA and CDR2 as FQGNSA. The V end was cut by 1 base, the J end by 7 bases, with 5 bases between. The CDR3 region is CASSLDLNSPLHF. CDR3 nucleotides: TGTGCCAGCAGCTTAGATCTGAATTCACCCCTCCACTTT.

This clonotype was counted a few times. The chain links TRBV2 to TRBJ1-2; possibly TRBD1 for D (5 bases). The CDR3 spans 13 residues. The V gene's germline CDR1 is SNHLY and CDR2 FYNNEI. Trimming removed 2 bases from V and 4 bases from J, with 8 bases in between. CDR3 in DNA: TGTGCCAGCAGTGAACGGGACGGCTATGGCTACACCTTC. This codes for CASSERDGYGYTF.

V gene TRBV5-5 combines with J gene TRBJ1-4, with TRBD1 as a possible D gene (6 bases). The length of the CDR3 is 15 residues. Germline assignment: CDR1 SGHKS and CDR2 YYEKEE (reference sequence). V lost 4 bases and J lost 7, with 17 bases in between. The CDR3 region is CASSTAPQGGEKLFF. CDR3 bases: TGTGCCAGCAGCACGGCCCCACAGGGCGGTGAAAAACTGTTTTTT.

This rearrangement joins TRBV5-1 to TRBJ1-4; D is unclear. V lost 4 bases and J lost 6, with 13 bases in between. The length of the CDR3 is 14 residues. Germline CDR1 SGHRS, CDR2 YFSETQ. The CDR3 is CASSDPGSDEKLFF. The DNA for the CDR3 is TGCGCCAGCAGCGATCCCGGTAGTGATGAAAAACTGTTTTTT.

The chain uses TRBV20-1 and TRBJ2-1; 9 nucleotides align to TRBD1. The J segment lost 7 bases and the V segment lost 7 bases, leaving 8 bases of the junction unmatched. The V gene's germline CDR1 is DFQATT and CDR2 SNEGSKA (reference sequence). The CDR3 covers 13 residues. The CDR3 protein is CSVTTGGENEQFF. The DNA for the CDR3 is TGCAGTGTCACGACAGGGGGGGAGAATGAGCAGTTCTTC.

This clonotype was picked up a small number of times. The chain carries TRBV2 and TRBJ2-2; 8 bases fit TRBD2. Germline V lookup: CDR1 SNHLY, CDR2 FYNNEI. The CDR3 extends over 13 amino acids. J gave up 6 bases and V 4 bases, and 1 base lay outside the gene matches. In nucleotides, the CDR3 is TGTGCCAGCAGTGGACTAGCGCCCGGGGAGCTGTTTTTT. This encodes CASSGLAPGELFF.

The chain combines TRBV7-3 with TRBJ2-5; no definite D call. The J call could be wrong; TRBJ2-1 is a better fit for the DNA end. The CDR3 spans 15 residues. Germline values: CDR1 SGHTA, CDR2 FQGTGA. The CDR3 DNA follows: TGTGCCAGCAGCTCCTCCCTGGGGATCTCGAATGAGCAGTTCTTC. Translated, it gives CASSSSLGISNEQFF.

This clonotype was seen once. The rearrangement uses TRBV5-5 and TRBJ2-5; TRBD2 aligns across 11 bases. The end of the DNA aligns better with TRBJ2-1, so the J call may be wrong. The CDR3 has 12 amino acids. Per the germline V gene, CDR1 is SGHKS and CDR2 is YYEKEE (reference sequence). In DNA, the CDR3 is TGTGCCAGTAGCGGGAGGGCCGCTGAGCAGTTCTTC. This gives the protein CASSGRAAEQFF.

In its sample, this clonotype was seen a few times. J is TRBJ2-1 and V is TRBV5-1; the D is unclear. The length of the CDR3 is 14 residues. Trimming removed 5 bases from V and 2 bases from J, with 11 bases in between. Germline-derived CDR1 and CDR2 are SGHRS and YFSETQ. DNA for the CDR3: TGCGCCAGCAGTTCTATCACTACCTACAATGAGCAGTTCTTC. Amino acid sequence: CASSSITTYNEQFF.

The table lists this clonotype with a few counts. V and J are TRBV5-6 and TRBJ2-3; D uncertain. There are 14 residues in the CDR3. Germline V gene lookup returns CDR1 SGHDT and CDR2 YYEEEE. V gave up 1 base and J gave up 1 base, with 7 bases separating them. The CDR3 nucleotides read TGTGCCAGCAGCTTGCCAAGCGGCACAGATACGCAGTATTTT. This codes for CASSLPSGTDTQYF.

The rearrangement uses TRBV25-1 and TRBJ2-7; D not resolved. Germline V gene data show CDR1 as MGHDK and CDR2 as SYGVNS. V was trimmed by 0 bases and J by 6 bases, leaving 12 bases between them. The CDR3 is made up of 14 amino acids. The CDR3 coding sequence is TGTGCCAGCAGTGAATATGACGATTGGGGCGAGCAGTACTTC. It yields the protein CASSEYDDWGEQYF.

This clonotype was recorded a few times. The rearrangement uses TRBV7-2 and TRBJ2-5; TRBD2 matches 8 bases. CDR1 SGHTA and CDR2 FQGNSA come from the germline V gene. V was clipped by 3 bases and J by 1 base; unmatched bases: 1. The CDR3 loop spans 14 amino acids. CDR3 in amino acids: CASSLTSVQETQYF. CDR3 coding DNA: TGTGCCAGCAGCTTGACTAGCGTCCAAGAGACCCAGTACTTC.

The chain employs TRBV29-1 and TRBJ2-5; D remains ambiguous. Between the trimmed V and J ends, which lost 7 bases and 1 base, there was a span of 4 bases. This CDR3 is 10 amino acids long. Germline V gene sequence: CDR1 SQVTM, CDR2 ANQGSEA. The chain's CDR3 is CSGVQETQYF. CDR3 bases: TGCAGCGGGGTCCAAGAGACCCAGTACTTC.

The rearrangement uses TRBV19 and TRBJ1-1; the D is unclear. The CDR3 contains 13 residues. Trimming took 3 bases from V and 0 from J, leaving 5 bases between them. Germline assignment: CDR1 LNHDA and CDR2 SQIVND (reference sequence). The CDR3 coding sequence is TGTGCCAGTAGTATTATGGTGAACACTGAAGCTTTCTTT. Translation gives CASSIMVNTEAFF.

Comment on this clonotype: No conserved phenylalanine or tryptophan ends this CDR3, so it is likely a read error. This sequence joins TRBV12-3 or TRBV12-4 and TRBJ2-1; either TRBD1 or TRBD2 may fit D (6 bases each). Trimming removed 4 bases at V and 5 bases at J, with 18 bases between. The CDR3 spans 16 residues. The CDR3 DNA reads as TGTGCCAGCAGTTCCGCTCCGGGGGCTGTGAACAATGAGCAGTTCCTC. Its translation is CASSSAPGAVNNEQFL.

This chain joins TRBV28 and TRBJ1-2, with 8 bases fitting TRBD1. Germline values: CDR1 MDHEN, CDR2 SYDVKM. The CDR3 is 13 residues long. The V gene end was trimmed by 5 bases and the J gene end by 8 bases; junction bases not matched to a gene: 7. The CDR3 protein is CASSQQGERGYTF. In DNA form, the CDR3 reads TGTGCCAGCAGTCAACAGGGGGAAAGGGGCTACACCTTC.

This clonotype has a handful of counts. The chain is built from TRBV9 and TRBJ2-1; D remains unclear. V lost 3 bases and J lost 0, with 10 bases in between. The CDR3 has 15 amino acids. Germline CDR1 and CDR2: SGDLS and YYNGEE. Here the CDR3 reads CASSAYLSSYNEQFF. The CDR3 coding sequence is TGTGCCAGCAGCGCATACTTAAGCTCCTACAATGAGCAGTTCTTC.

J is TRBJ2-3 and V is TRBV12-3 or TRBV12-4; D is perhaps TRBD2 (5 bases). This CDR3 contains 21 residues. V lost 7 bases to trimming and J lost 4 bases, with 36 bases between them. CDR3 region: CASTVPSLSDRAMLSADTQYF. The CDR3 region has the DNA TGTGCCAGCACCGTACCCTCTCTTTCGGACCGAGCAATGCTTAGCGCAGATACGCAGTATTTT.

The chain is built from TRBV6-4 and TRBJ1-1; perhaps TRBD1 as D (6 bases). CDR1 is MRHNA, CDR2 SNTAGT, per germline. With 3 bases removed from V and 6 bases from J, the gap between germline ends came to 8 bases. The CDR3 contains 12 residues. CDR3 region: CASSDGGPEAFF. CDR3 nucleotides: TGTGCCAGCAGTGATGGGGGGCCTGAAGCTTTCTTT.

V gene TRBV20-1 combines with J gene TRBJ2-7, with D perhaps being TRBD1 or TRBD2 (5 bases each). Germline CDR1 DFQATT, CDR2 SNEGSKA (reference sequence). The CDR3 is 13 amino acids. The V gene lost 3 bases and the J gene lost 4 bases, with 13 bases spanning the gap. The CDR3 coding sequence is TGCAGTGCTAGGGGGACGGAAGCGTACGAGCAGTACTTC. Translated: CSARGTEAYEQYF.

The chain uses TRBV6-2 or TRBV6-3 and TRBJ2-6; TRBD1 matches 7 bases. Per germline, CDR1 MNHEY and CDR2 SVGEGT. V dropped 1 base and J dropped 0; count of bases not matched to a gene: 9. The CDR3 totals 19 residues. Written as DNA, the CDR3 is TGTGCCAGCAGTTACTGGCGAGATACAGGGGCCTCTGGGGCCAACGTCCTGACTTTC. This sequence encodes CASSYWRDTGASGANVLTF.

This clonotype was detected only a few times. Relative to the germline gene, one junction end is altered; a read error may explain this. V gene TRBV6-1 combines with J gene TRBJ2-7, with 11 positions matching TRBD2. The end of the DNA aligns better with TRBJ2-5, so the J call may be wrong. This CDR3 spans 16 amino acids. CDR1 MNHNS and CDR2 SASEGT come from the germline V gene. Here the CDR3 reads CASSAGLAVAQETQYF. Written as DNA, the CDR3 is TGTGCTAGCAGTGCGGGACTAGCGGTGGCCCAAGAGACCCAGTACTTC.

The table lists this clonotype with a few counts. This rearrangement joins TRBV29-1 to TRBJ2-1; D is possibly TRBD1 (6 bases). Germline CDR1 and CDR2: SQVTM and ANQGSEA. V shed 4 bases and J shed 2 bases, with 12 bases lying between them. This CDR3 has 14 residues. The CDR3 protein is CSVARGLTYNEQFF. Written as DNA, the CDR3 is TGCAGCGTTGCGAGGGGGTTGACCTACAATGAGCAGTTCTTC.

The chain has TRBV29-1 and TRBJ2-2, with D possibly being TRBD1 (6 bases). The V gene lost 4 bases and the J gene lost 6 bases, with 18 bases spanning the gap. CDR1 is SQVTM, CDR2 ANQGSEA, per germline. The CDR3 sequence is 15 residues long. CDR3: CSVVPGSPGAGELFF. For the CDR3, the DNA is TGCAGCGTTGTGCCTGGGTCTCCAGGGGCCGGGGAGCTGTTTTTT.

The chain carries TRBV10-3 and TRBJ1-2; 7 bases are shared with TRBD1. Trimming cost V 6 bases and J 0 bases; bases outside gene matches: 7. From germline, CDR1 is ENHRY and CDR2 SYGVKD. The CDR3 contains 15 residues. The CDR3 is CAIRATDRANYGYTF. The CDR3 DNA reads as TGTGCCATCAGAGCGACTGACAGGGCTAACTATGGCTACACCTTC.

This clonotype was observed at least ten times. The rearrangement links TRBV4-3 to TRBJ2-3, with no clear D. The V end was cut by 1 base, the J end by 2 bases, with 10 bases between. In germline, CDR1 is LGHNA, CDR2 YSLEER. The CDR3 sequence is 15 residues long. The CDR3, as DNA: TGCGCCAGCAGCCAAGTGGGAATTAACACAGATACGCAGTATTTT. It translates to CASSQVGINTDTQYF.

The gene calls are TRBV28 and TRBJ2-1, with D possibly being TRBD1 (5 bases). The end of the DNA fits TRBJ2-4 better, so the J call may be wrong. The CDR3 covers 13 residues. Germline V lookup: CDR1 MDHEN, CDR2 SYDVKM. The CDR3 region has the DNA TGTGCCAGCAGTTTGTCAGGGAAAGAGTCTCAGTACTTC. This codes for CASSLSGKESQYF.

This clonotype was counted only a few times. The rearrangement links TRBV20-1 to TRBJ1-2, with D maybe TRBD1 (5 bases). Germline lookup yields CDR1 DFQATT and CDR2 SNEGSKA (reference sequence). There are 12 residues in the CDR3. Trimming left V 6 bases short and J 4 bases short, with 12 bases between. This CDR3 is CSASDGGYGYTF. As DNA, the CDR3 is TGCAGTGCCTCAGACGGGGGCTATGGCTACACCTTC.

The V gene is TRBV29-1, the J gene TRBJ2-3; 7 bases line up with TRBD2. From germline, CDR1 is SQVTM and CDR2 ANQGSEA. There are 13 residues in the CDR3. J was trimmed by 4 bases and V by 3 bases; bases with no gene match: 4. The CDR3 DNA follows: TGCAGCGTTGACAGCGGGGTGGCAGATACGCAGTATTTT. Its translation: CSVDSGVADTQYF.

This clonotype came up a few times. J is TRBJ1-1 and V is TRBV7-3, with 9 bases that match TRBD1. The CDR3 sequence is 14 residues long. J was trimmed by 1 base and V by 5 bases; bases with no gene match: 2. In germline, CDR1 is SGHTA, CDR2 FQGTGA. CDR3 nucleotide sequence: TGTGCCAGCAGCGGGACAGGGAGGAACACTGAAGCTTTCTTT. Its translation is CASSGTGRNTEAFF.